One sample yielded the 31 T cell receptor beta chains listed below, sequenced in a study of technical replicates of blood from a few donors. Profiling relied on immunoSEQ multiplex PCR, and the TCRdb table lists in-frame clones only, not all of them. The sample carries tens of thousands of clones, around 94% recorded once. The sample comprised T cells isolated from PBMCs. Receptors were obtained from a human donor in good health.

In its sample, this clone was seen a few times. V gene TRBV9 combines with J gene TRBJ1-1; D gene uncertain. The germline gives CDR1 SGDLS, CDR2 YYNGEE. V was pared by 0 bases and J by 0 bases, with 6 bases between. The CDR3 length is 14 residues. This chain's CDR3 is CASSVGALNTEAFF. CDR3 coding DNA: TGTGCCAGCAGCGTAGGGGCATTGAACACTGAAGCTTTCTTT.

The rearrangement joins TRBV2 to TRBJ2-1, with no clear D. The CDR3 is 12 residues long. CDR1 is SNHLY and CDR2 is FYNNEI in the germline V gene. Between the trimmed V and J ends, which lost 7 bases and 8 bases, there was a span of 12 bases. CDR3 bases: TGTGCCAGCAATACGGGTTTAGATGAGCAGTTCTTC. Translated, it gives CASNTGLDEQFF. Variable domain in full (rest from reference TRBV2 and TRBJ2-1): EPEVTQTPSHQVTQMGQEVILRCVPISNHLYFYWYRQILGQKVEFLVSFYNNEISEKSEIFDDQFSVERPDGSNFTLKIRSTKLEDSAMYFCASNTGLDEQFFGPGTRLTVL.

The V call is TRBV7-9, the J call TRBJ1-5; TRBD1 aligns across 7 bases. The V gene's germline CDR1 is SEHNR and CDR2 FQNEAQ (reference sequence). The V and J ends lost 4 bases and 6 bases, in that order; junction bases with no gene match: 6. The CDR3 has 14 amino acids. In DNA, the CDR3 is TGTGCCAGCAGCTCGTCGGACAGGCCTCAGCCCCAGCATTTT. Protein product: CASSSSDRPQPQHF. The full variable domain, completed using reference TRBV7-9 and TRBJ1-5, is DTGVSQNPRHKITKRGQNVTFRCDPISEHNRLYWYRQTLGQGPEFLTYFQNEAQLEKSRLLSDRFSAERPKGSFSTLEIQRTEQGDSAMYLCASSSSDRPQPQHFGDGTRLSIL.

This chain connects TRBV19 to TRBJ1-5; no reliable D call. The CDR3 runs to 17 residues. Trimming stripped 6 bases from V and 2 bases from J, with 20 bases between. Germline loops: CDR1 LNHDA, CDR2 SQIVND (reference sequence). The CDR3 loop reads CASSSAESVRGNQPQHF. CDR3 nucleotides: TGTGCCAGTAGCTCAGCGGAAAGTGTTCGTGGCAATCAGCCCCAGCATTTT.

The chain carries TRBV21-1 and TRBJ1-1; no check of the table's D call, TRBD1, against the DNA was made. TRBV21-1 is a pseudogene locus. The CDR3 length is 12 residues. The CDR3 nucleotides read TGTGCCAGCAAGGCGGACAGCACTGAAGCTTTCTTT. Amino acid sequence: CASKADSTEAFF.

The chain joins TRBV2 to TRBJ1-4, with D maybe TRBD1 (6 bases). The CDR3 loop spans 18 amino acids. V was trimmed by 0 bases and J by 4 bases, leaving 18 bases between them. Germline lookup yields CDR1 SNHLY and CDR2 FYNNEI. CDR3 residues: CASSEAGTRFPLNEKLFF. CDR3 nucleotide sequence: TGTGCCAGCAGTGAAGCGGGGACAAGGTTCCCCCTTAATGAAAAACTGTTTTTT.

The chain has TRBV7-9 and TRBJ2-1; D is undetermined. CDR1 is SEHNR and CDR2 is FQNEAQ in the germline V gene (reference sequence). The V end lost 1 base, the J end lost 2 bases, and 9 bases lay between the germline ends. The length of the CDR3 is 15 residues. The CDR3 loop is CASSLESLPYNEQFF. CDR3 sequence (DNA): TGTGCCAGCAGCTTAGAAAGCCTCCCCTACAATGAGCAGTTCTTC.

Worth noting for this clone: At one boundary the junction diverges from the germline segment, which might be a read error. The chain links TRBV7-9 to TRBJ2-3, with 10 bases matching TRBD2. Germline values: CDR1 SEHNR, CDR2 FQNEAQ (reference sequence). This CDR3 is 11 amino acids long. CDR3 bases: TGCGCTAGCGGGAGTACAGATACGCAGTATTTT. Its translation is CASGSTDTQYF.

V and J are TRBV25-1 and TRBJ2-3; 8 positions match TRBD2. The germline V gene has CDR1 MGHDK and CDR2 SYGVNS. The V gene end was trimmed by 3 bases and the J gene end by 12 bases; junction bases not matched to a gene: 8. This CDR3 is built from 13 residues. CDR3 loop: CASSEGIGLAQYF. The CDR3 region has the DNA TGTGCCAGCAGTGAGGGAATTGGACTAGCACAGTATTTT.

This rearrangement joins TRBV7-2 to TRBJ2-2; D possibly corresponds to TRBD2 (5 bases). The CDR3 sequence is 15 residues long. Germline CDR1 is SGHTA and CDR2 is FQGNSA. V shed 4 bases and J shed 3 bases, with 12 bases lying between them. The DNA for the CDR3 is TGTGCCAGCAGCTATCGAACTAGGTACACCGGGGAGCTGTTTTTT. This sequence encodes CASSYRTRYTGELFF.

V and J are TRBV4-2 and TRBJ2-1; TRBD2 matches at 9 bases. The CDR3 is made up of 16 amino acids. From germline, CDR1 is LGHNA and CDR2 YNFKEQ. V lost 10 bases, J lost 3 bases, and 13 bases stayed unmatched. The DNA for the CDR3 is TGTGCCACCCGCCTAGTAGCGGGAGTATTCTACAATGAGCAGTTCTTC. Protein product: CATRLVAGVFYNEQFF.

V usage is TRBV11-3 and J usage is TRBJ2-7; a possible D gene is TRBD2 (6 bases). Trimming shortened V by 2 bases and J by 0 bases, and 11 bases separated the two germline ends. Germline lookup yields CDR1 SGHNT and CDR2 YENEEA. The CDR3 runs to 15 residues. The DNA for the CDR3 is TGTGCCAGCAGCTTACGAATCGGGGGCTCCTACGAGCAGTACTTC. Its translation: CASSLRIGGSYEQYF. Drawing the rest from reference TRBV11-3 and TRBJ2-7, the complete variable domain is EAGVVQSPRYKIIEKKQPVAFWCNPISGHNTLYWYLQNLGQGPELLIRYENEEAVDDSQLPKDRFSAERLKGVDSTLKIQPAELGDSAVYLCASSLRIGGSYEQYFGPGTRLTVT.

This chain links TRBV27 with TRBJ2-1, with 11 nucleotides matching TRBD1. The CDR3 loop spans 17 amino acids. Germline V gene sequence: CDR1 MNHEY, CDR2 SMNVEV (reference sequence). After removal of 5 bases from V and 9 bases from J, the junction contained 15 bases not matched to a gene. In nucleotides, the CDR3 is TGTGCCAGCAGTCTAGTTTTCGGGACAGGGGGTTTTGGTGAGCAGTTCTTC. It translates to CASSLVFGTGGFGEQFF.

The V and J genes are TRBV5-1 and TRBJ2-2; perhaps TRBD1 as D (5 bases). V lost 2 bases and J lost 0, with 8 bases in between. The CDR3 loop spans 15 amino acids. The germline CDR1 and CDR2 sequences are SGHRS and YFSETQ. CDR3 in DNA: TGCGCCAGCAGCTTTCAGGGCGCGAACACCGGGGAGCTGTTTTTT. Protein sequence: CASSFQGANTGELFF.

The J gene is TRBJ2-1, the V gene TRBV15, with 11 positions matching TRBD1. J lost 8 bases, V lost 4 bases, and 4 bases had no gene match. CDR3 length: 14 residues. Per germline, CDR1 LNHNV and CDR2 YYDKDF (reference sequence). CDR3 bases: TGTGCCACCAGCACGGACAGGGGGCGCTATGAGCAGTTCTTC. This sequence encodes CATSTDRGRYEQFF.

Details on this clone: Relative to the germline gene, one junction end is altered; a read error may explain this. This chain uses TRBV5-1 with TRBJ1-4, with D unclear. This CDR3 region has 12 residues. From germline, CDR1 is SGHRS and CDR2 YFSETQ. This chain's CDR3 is CTSSEPGKGLFF. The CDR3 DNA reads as TGCACCAGCAGCGAACCGGGTAAAGGACTGTTTTTT.

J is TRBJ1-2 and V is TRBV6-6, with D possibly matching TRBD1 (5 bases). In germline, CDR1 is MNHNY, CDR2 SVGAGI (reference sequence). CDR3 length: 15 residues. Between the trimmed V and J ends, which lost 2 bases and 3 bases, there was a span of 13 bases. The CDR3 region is CASSYAPVRDYGYTF. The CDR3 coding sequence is TGTGCCAGCAGTTACGCCCCTGTCAGGGACTATGGCTACACCTTC.

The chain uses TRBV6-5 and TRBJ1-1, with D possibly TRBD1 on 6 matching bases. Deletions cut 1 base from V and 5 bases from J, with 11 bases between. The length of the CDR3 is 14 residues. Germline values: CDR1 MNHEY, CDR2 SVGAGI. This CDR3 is CASSYLTQGTEAFF. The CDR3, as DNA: TGTGCCAGCAGTTACTTGACCCAGGGGACTGAAGCTTTCTTT.

CDR3 protein: CASSSHGGEQPQHF. CDR3 bases: TGTGCCAGCAGCTCGCATGGGGGGGAGCAGCCCCAGCATTTT. The genes are TRBV11-2 and TRBJ1-5, with a tentative D call TRBD1 (5 bases). Germline CDR1 is SGHAT and CDR2 is FQNNGV. The ends were cut back, 4 bases at V and 7 bases at J, with 14 bases in the middle. The CDR3 covers 14 residues. The variable domain in full, with the rest retrieved from reference TRBV11-2 and TRBJ1-5, is EAGVAQSPRYKIIEKRQSVAFWCNPISGHATLYWYQQILGQGPKLLIQFQNNGVVDDSQLPKDRFSAERLKGVDSTLKIQPAKLEDSAVYLCASSSHGGEQPQHFGDGTRLSIL.

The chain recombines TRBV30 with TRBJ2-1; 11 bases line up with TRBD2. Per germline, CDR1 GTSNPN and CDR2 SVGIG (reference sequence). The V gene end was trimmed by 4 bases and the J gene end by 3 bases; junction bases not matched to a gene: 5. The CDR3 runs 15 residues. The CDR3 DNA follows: TGTGCCTGGAAACGGGGACTAGCGGTCTACAATGAGCAGTTCTTC. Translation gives CAWKRGLAVYNEQFF.

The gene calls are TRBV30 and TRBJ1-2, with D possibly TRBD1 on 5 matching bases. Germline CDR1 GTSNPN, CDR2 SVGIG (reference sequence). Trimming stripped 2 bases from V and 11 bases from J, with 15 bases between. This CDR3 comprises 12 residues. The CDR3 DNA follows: TGTGCCTGGAGTCCCGGGACTCAGATTTACACCTTC. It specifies CAWSPGTQIYTF.

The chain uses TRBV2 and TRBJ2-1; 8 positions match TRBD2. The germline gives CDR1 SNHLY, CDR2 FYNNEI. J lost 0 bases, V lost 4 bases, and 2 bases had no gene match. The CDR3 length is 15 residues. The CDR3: CASSASGSSYNEQFF. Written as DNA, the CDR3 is TGTGCCAGCAGTGCCAGCGGGAGCTCCTACAATGAGCAGTTCTTC.

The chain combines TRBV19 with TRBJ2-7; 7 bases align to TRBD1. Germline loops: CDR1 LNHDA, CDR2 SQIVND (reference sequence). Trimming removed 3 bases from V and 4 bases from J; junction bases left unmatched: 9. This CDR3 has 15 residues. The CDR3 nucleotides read TGTGCCAGTAGTATGACGCGGATGGACAGGTACGAGCAGTACTTC. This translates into CASSMTRMDRYEQYF.

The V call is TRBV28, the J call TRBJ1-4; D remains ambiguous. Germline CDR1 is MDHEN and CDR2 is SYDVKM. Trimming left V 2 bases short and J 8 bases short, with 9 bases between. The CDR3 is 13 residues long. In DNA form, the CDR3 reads TGTGCCAGCAGTTTAAGATCCCGGGAAAAACTGTTTTTT. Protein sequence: CASSLRSREKLFF.

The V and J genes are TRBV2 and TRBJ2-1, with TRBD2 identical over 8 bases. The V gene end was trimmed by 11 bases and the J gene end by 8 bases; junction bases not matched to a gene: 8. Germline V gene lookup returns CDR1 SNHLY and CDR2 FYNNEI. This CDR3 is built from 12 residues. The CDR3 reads CAVGLAGHEQFF. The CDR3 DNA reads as TGTGCCGTAGGACTAGCCGGTCATGAGCAGTTCTTC.

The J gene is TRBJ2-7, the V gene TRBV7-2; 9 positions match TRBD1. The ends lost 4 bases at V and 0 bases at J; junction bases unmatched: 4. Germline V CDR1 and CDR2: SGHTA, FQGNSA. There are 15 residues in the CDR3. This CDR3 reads CASSSGTGSSYEQYF. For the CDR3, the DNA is TGTGCCAGCAGCTCTGGGACAGGGAGCTCCTACGAGCAGTACTTC.

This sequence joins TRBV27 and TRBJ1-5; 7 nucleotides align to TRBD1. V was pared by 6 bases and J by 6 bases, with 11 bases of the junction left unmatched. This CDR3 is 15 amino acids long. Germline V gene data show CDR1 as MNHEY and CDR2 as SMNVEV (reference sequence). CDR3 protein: CASSRLDRDSQPQHF. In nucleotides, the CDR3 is TGTGCCAGCAGCCGATTGGACCGGGACAGTCAGCCCCAGCATTTT.

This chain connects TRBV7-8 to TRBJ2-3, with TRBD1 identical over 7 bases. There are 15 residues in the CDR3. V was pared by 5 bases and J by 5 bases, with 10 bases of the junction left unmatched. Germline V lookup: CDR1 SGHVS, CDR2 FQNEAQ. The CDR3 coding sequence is TGTGCCAGCAGCGAAGACAGGGAGAGCTTAGATACGCAGTATTTT. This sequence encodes CASSEDRESLDTQYF.

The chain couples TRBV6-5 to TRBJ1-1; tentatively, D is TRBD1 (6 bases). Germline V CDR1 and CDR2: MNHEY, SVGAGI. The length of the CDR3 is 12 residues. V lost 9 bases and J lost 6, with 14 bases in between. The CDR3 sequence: CASGDTGPEAFF. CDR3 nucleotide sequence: TGTGCCAGTGGCGATACAGGGCCTGAAGCTTTCTTT.

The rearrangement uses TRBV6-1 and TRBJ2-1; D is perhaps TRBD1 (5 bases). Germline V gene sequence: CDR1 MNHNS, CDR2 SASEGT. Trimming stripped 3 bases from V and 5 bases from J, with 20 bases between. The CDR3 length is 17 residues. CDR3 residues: CASSDIRYRDSDNEQFF. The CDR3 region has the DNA TGTGCCAGCAGTGATATAAGGTATCGTGACAGTGACAATGAGCAGTTCTTC.

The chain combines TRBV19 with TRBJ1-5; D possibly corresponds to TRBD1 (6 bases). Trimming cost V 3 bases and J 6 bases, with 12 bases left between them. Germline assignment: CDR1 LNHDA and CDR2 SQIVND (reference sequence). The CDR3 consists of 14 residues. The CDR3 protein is CASSIIQGTQPQHF. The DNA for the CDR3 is TGTGCCAGTAGTATTATTCAGGGGACTCAGCCCCAGCATTTT.